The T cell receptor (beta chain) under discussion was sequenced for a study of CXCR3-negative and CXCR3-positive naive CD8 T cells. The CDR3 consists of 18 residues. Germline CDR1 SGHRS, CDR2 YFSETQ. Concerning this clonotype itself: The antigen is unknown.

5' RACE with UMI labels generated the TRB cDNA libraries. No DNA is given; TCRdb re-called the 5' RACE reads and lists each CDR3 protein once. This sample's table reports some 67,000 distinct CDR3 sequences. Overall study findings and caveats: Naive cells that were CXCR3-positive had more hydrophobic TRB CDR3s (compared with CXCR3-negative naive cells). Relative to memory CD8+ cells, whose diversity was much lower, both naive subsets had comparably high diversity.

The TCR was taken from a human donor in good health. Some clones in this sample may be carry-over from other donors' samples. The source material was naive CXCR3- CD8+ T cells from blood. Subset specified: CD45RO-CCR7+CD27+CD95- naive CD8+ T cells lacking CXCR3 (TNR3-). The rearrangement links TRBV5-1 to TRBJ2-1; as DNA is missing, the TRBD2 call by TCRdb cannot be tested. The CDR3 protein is CASSLVGSPSGRAYEQFF.